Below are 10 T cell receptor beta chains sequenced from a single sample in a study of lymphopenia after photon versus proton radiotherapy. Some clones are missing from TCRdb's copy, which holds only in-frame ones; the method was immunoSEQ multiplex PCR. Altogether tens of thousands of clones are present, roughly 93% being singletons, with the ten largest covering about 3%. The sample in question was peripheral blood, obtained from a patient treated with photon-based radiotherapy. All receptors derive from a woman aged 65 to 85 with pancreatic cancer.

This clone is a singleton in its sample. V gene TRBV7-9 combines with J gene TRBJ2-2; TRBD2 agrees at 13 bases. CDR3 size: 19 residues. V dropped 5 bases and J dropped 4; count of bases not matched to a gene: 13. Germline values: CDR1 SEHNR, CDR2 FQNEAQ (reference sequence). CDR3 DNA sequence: TGTGCCAGCAGCCGCAACGGTGGACTAGCGGGAGTGGGCACCGGGGAGCTGTTTTTT. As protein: CASSRNGGLAGVGTGELFF.

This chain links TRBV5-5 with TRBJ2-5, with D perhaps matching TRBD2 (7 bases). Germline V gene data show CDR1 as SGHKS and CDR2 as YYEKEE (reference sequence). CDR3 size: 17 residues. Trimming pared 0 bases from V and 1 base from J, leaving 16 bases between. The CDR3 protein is CASSLEGRGALQETQYF. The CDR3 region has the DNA TGTGCCAGCAGCTTGGAGGGCCGGGGGGCGCTCCAAGAGACCCAGTACTTC.

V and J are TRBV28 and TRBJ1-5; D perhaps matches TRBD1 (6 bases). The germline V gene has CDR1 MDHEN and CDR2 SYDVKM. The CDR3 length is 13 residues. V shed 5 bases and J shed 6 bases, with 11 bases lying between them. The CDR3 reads CASSRGGLQPQHF. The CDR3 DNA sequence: TGTGCCAGCAGTCGAGGGGGGCTTCAGCCCCAGCATTTT.

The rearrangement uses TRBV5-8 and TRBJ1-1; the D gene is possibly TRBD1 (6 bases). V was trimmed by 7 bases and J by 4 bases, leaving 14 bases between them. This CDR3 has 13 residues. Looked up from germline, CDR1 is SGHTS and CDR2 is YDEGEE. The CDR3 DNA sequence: TGTGCCAGCGAACTAGGGGGAGGCACTGAAGCTTTCTTT. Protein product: CASELGGGTEAFF.

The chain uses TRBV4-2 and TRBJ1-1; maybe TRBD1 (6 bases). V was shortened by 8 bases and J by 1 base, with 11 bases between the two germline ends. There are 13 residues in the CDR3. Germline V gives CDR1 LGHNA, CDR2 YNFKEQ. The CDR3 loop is CASRRTENTEAFF. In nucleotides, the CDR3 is TGTGCCAGCCGGAGGACAGAGAACACTGAAGCTTTCTTT.

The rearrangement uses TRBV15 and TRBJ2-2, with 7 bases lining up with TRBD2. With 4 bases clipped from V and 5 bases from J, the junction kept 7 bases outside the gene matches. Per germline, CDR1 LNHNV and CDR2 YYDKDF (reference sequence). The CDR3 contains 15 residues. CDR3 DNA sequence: TGTGCCACCAGCACCGATAGGACTAGAACCGGGGAGCTGTTTTTT. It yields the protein CATSTDRTRTGELFF.

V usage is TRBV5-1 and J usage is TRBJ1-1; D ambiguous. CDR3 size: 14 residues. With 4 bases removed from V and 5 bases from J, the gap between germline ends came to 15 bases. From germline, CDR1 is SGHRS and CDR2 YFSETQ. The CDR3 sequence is CASSGVGVVTEAFF. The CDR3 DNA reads TGCGCCAGCAGCGGAGTTGGGGTGGTGACTGAAGCTTTCTTT.

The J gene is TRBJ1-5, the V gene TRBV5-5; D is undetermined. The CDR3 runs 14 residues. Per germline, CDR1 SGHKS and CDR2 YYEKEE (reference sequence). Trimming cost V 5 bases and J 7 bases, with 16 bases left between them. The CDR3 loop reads CASSLTTTDQPQHF. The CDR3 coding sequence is TGTGCCAGCAGTCTCACGACCACGGACCAGCCCCAGCATTTT.

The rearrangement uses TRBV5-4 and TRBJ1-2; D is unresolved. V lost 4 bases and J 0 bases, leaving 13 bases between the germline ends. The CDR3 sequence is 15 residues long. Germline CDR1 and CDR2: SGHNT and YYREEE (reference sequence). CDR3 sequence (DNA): TGTGCCAGCAGCCTAGGACGGAACACTAACTATGGCTACACCTTC. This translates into CASSLGRNTNYGYTF.

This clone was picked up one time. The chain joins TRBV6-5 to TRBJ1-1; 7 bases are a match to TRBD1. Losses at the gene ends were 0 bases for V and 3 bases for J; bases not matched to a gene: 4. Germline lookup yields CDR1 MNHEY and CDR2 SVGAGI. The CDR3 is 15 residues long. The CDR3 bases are TGTGCCAGCAGTTACTCGGACAGGCTCGACACTGAAGCTTTCTTT. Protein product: CASSYSDRLDTEAFF.